This T cell receptor beta chain was retrieved from a study of CD8 T cells in Susac syndrome. The study's findings and limits: It was acknowledged in the study that the number of individuals who were included in its TCR sequencing and HLA analysis was relatively small.

In its sample, this clonotype was seen once. Its target is unknown. V was pared by 3 bases and J by 4 bases, with 7 bases of the junction left unmatched. CDR1 and CDR2 from the germline V gene are SEHNR and FQNEAQ (reference sequence). CDR3 length: 15 amino acids. The T cells that were sequenced for TCR beta were CD8+ and CD4+ cells from blood. Healthy donors formed controls matched for age and sex. Random-hexamer reverse transcription was applied to about 0.5 to 1 ug RNA. Amplification of TCR beta CDR3 used immunoSEQ multiplex PCR across 54 Vbeta and 13 Jbeta. TCRdb re-derived calls from the immunoSEQ multiplex PCR reads in MiXCR, one entry per CDR3 protein. This table has tens of thousands of distinct CDR3 sequences, 90% to 95% appearing once.

Source material: CD8+ T cells from PBMCs. The chain couples TRBV7-9 to TRBJ2-5, with 8 bases aligning to TRBD2. This receptor was identified in a human donor in good health. CDR3: CASSFFGGAGETQYF. DNA of the CDR3: TGTGCCAGCAGCTTTTTCGGGGGGGCAGGAGAGACCCAGTACTTC.